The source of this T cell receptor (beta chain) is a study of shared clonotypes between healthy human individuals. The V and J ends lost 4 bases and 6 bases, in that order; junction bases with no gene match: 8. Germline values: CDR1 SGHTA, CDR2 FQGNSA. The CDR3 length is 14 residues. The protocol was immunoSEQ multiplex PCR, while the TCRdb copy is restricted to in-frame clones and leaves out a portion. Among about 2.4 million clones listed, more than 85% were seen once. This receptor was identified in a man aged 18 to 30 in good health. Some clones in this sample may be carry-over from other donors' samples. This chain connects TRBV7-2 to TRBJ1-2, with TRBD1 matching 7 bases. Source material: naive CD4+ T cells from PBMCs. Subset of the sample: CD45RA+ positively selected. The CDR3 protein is CASSSGGTWNGYTF. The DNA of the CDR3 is TGTGCCAGCAGCTCAGGGGGGACTTGGAATGGCTACACCTTC.